The 23 T cell receptor beta chains below all came from one sample that was sequenced in a study of tumor and adjacent non-tumor tissue in lung cancer. No cell sorting was done before RNA was extracted from the tissue. Distant lung tissue was collected more than 3 cm away from the tumor edge. The library came from three nested PCR rounds adapted from ARM-PCR protocols. One entry per CDR3 protein results from TCRdb running MiXCR on the multiplex PCR reads. The data hold about 98,000 distinct CDR3 sequences, with 80% observed a single time. Sequenced: distant non-tumor lung tissue. The origin of the receptors is a man in his fifties or sixties with small cell lung cancer.

In this sample, this clonotype turned up once. Germline is not matched at one junction end, which may reflect a read error. The V call is TRBV7-3, the J call TRBJ2-3; D is undetermined. CDR1 and CDR2 (germline): SGHTA, FQGTGA. The CDR3 runs 14 residues. The CDR3 region is CASSLSLNTDTKYF. The CDR3 nucleotides read TGTGCCAGCAGCCTCTCGTTAAACACAGATACGAAGTATTTT.

Comments on this clonotype: One end of the junction fails to match germline, which may point to a read error. The V and J genes are TRBV12-3 or TRBV12-4 and TRBJ1-1; TRBD1 might be the D (6 bases). CDR3 length: 14 residues. CDR3 residues: CVSSFGGPNTEAFF. The DNA for the CDR3 is TGTGTCAGCAGTTTTGGGGGCCCGAACACTGAAGCATTCTTT.

A single count supports this clonotype. The gene calls are TRBV12-5 and TRBJ2-3; D may be TRBD1 (6 bases). The CDR3 contains 12 residues. V was clipped by 3 bases and J by 8 bases, with 9 bases between them. CDR1 and CDR2 from the germline V gene are LGHNT and FRNRAP. CDR3 in amino acids: CASGFGTCTQYF. The CDR3 DNA reads TGTGCTAGTGGTTTCGGGACATGTACGCAGTATTTT.

Comment on this clonotype: Since a much larger clone is just one base distant, this may be a read error. The V gene is TRBV20-1, the J gene TRBJ1-4; D is uncertain. This CDR3 region has 12 residues. Germline V gene sequence: CDR1 DFQATT, CDR2 SNEGSKA (reference sequence). The CDR3 DNA is TGCAGTGCCCAAAGGCCTAATGAACAACTGTTTTTT. Translating gives CSAQRPNEQLFF.

With respect to this clonotype: A junction boundary mismatches the germline segment, possibly from a read error. The chain has TRBV10-3 and TRBJ1-2, with D tentatively TRBD1 (5 bases). Germline CDR1 reads ENHRY; CDR2 reads SYGVKD. This CDR3 has 15 amino acids. The CDR3 region is CAISDFKSGSDGYTF. DNA for the CDR3: TGTGCCATCAGTGATTTTAAGTCAGGGTCGGATGGTTACACCTTC.

With regard to this clonotype: Likely a read error: the CDR3 ends without its conserved phenylalanine or tryptophan. The chain uses TRBV6-2 or TRBV6-3 and TRBJ2-3; D unclear. Germline V gives CDR1 MNHEY, CDR2 SVGEGT. The CDR3 has 14 amino acids. CDR3 nucleotides: TGTGCCAGCAGTTACACTTCGCCCACAAATACGCAGTATTCT. Translated: CASSYTSPTNTQYS.

This clonotype was seen only a few times. The rearrangement links TRBV28 to TRBJ2-3, with D possibly being TRBD1 (5 bases). The CDR3 is made up of 14 amino acids. Germline assignment: CDR1 MDHEN and CDR2 SYDVKM. The V gene lost 8 bases and the J gene lost 0 bases, with 12 bases spanning the gap. The CDR3 coding sequence is TGTGCCAGCTTTAACAGGCCTAGCACAGATACGCAGTATTTT. Translating it yields CASFNRPSTDTQYF. Full variable domain (outside the CDR3, taken from reference TRBV28 and TRBJ2-3): DVKVTQSSRYLVKRTGEKVFLECVQDMDHENMFWYRQDPGLGLRLIYFSYDVKMKEKGDIPEGYSVSREKKERFSLILESASTNQTSMYLCASFNRPSTDTQYFGPGTRLTVL.

The rearrangement uses TRBV11-2 and TRBJ2-7, with D perhaps TRBD2 (6 bases). The CDR3 spans 15 residues. Germline V gene sequence: CDR1 SGHAT, CDR2 FQNNGV. V lost 5 bases to trimming and J lost 5 bases, with 19 bases between them. The CDR3: CASSMRTGVRNEQYF. The CDR3 DNA reads as TGTGCCAGCAGCATGCGAACGGGAGTCCGTAACGAGCAGTACTTC.

Concerning this clonotype: Without the conserved terminal phenylalanine or tryptophan, this CDR3 likely stems from a read error. V is TRBV11-2 and J is TRBJ2-1; 9 bases are shared with TRBD2. This CDR3 comprises 13 residues. The germline V gene has CDR1 SGHAT and CDR2 FQNNGV. The CDR3 reads CAGSSLTSGLQFL. CDR3 nucleotides: TGTGCCGGCAGCTCACTTACTAGCGGGCTACAGTTCTTA.

The gene calls are TRBV11-2 and TRBJ2-7, with TRBD1 matching over 8 bases. In germline, CDR1 is SGHAT, CDR2 FQNNGV. This CDR3 contains 12 residues. This CDR3 is CARRTGLDEHYV. CDR3 nucleotides: TGTGCCAGACGGACAGGGTTAGATGAGCATTACGTC.

Regarding this clonotype: A much larger clone differs from this one at a single base, so this may be a read error. The V call is TRBV28, the J call TRBJ2-5; D gene ambiguous. The CDR3 is made up of 14 amino acids. Trimming removed 10 bases from V and 1 base from J, with 16 bases in between. Germline CDR1 and CDR2: MDHEN and SYDVKM. CDR3 residues: CAIALLVVQETQYF. The CDR3 coding sequence is TGTGCCATCGCTCTCCTAGTGGTCCAAGAGACCCAGTACTTC.

In its sample, this clonotype was seen many times. The chain recombines TRBV4-1 with TRBJ2-1; D call uncertain. Trimming took off 4 bases at V and 1 base at J, with 11 bases between the two ends. Per the germline V gene, CDR1 is MGHRA and CDR2 is YSYEKL. The CDR3 consists of 15 residues. The CDR3 is CASSLIEASYNEQFF. CDR3 bases: TGCGCCAGCAGCCTCATCGAAGCGTCCTACAATGAGCAGTTCTTC.

Concerning this clonotype: Relative to the germline gene, one junction end is altered; a read error may explain this. This chain uses TRBV29-1 with TRBJ2-1; D unresolved. This CDR3 is built from 10 residues. From germline, CDR1 is SQVTM and CDR2 ANQGSEA. The CDR3: CSALESEEFF. In DNA form, the CDR3 reads TGCAGCGCCCTAGAGAGTGAGGAGTTCTTC.

In the case of this clonotype: The junction departs from the called germline gene at one end, perhaps through a read error. The J gene is TRBJ2-1, the V gene TRBV19, with 9 bases fitting TRBD2. The CDR3 loop spans 15 amino acids. CDR1 and CDR2 (germline): LNHDA, SQIVND (reference sequence). The CDR3 bases are TGTGCCAGTAGTATTAGCGGGAGCGGATACAATAAGCAGTTCTTC. Amino acid sequence: CASSISGSGYNKQFF. Together with reference TRBV19 and TRBJ2-1, the CDR3 gives the full variable domain: DGGITQSPKYLFRKEGQNVTLSCEQNLNHDAMYWYRQDPGQGLRLIYYSQIVNDFQKGDIAEGYSVSREKKESFPLTVTSAQKNPTAFYLCASSISGSGYNKQFFGPGTRLTVL.

As regards this clonotype: Likely a read error: the CDR3 ends without its conserved phenylalanine or tryptophan. In DNA form, the CDR3 reads TGTGCCAGCATTACCGGGACAGAGCACAATGAGCAGTTCTTA. Amino acid sequence: CASITGTEHNEQFL. This chain joins TRBV12-3 or TRBV12-4 and TRBJ2-1; 7 nucleotides match TRBD1. With 7 bases clipped from V and 5 bases from J, the junction kept 8 bases outside the gene matches. This CDR3 region has 14 residues.

As regards this clonotype: Germline is not matched at one junction end, which may reflect a read error. This chain uses TRBV4-2 with TRBJ2-7, with a possible D match to TRBD2 (6 bases). CDR1 is LGHNA, CDR2 YNFKEQ, per germline. The CDR3 has 15 amino acids. The CDR3 DNA sequence: TGTGACAGCAGCCAAGAACGAACGGGAGTATACGAGCAGTACTTC. This codes for CDSSQERTGVYEQYF.

In the case of this clonotype: At one end the junction does not follow the germline gene, possibly because of a read error. The rearrangement links TRBV29-1 to TRBJ2-6, with D perhaps TRBD2 (5 bases). CDR1 and CDR2 from the germline V gene are SQVTM and ANQGSEA. The CDR3 contains 16 residues. The CDR3 DNA reads TGCAGCGCTCAAAGTGGACTCAACTCTGGGGTCAACGTCCTGACTTTC. Residues: CSAQSGLNSGVNVLTF.

Comments on this clonotype: This may be a read error: a much more frequent sequence differs by one nucleotide. The V call is TRBV28, the J call TRBJ1-3; D remains ambiguous. The CDR3 loop spans 15 amino acids. Looked up from germline, CDR1 is MDHEN and CDR2 is SYDVKM. This chain's CDR3 is CASNLSSDSGNTIYF. Here the CDR3 DNA reads TGTGCCAGCAATTTAAGCTCCGACTCTGGAAACACCATATATTTT.

To note about this clonotype: The junction and the germline gene differ at one end; a read error may be behind it. The chain employs TRBV12-3 or TRBV12-4 and TRBJ2-2, with D possibly matching TRBD2 (6 bases). This CDR3 comprises 15 residues. Here the CDR3 reads CASTLRVAVSGKLFF. The CDR3 DNA is TGTGCCAGCACCTTGAGGGTAGCGGTTTCCGGGAAGCTGTTTTTT.

The sample holds many counts of this clonotype. This rearrangement joins TRBV4-1 to TRBJ1-6; 9 positions agree with TRBD1. The CDR3 spans 16 residues. The V gene's germline CDR1 is MGHRA and CDR2 YSYEKL. With V trimmed by 3 bases and J by 7 bases, 7 bases remained unmatched. The CDR3 nucleotides are TGCGCCAGCAGCCAGGATCGGGACAGGGCGAATTCACCCCTCCACTTT. Its protein is CASSQDRDRANSPLHF.

In the case of this clonotype: Its ends do not fully match the called genes, so a read error is possible. The rearrangement uses TRBV28 and TRBJ1-2; no clear D gene. The CDR3 length is 18 residues. Germline CDR1 is MDHEN and CDR2 is SYDVKM. This CDR3 reads CASTPFNPRREEDYGHTF. CDR3 nucleotide sequence: TGTGCCAGCACCCCCTTTAACCCCCGGAGGGAGGAGGACTATGGCCACACCTTC.

V usage is TRBV11-2 and J usage is TRBJ2-1; a weak D match, TRBD2 (6 bases). V lost 3 bases and J 4 bases, leaving 13 bases between the germline ends. The CDR3 extends over 15 amino acids. Germline loops: CDR1 SGHAT, CDR2 FQNNGV. CDR3 coding DNA: TGTGCCAGCAGCTTGGCGGGAAGGCCTTACAATGAGCAGTTCTTC. This gives the protein CASSLAGRPYNEQFF. Drawing the rest from reference TRBV11-2 and TRBJ2-1, the complete variable domain is EAGVAQSPRYKIIEKRQSVAFWCNPISGHATLYWYQQILGQGPKLLIQFQNNGVVDDSQLPKDRFSAERLKGVDSTLKIQPAKLEDSAVYLCASSLAGRPYNEQFFGPGTRLTVL.

Regarding this clonotype: Mismatch with germline at one junction end may stem from a read error. DNA of the CDR3: TGCGCCAACAGCTCGACTACAGGGTGGGATCAGCCCCAGCATTTT. Protein sequence: CANSSTTGWDQPQHF. The genes are TRBV4-1 and TRBJ1-5, with a possible D match to TRBD1 (6 bases). CDR3 length: 15 amino acids. The germline V gene encodes CDR1 MGHRA and CDR2 YSYEKL.